The T cell receptor (beta chain) described here comes from a study of graft-versus-host responses after intestinal transplantation. Background on the study: Transplants were multivisceral, liver-intestinal, or isolated intestinal. Recipients were all induced with anti-thymocyte globulin, then given tacrolimus and steroids for about three years. Study-level findings and limits: Investigators detected GvH clones in recipient marrow, with some emerging earlier in ileum or blood. High graft-versus-host to host-versus-graft clonal ratios were seen in allografts of patients with graft-donor T cell macrochimerism.

This clone was recorded once. The antigen remains unidentified. The protocol was immunoSEQ multiplex PCR, while the TCRdb copy is restricted to in-frame clones and leaves out a portion. The repertoire holds more than 95,000 clones, with about 90% as singletons. This TCR derives from a human donor who received an intestinal transplant. Sequencing used unstimulated CD4+ T cells sorted from spleen or lymph node cells, obtained before intestinal transplant.

The CDR3 DNA follows: TGCGCCAGCAGCTCCGAACGGTTTGGAAGCGAGCAGTACTTC. Its protein product is CASSSERFGSEQYF. V gene TRBV5-1 combines with J gene TRBJ2-7; D uncertain. V was clipped by 3 bases and J by 6 bases, with 16 bases between them. This CDR3 is built from 14 residues. The germline V gene has CDR1 SGHRS and CDR2 YFSETQ.